The 30 T cell receptor beta chains in this list originate from one sample, sequenced in a study of T-cell memory formation after mild COVID-19. MiXCR, run by TCRdb on the 5' RACE reads, gives a single entry per CDR3 protein. The sample has 170,000 or so distinct CDR3 sequences, 31% seen once. Sequenced: PBMCs or a T cell subset sorted from them (not recorded which). These TCRs come from an adult woman who had mild COVID-19 (a few samples of this study predate the infection). Cell type and time point are not known.

The rearrangement links TRBV7-3 to TRBJ2-3, with TRBD1 matching 9 bases. The CDR3 is 13 residues long. J was trimmed by 13 bases and V by 0 bases; bases with no gene match: 5. Germline V lookup: CDR1 SGHTA, CDR2 FQGTGA. The CDR3 reads CASSLTAGQGEYF. DNA for the CDR3: TGTGCCAGCAGCTTAACGGCGGGACAGGGCGAGTATTTT.

The gene calls are TRBV24-1 and TRBJ2-2; D perhaps matches TRBD1 (5 bases). Trimming left V 6 bases short and J 0 bases short, with 7 bases between. The CDR3 length is 14 residues. The germline gives CDR1 KGHDR, CDR2 SFDVKD. The CDR3 loop is CATSWGSNTGELFF. In DNA, the CDR3 is TGTGCCACCAGTTGGGGCTCGAACACCGGGGAGCTGTTTTTT.

This clonotype has only a few counts. V usage is TRBV7-9 and J usage is TRBJ2-1; D is ambiguous. The germline V and J ends were trimmed by 5 bases and 10 bases, with 12 bases remaining between them. The CDR3 is made up of 12 amino acids. The germline V gene has CDR1 SEHNR and CDR2 FQNEAQ (reference sequence). CDR3 protein: CASSQHLGEQFF. CDR3 nucleotides: TGTGCCAGCAGCCAACACCTAGGAGAGCAGTTCTTC.

There are a few counts of this clonotype. This chain joins TRBV4-1 and TRBJ1-1, with 8 bases lining up with TRBD1. Germline CDR1 is MGHRA and CDR2 is YSYEKL. The CDR3 loop spans 13 amino acids. V shed 9 bases, J shed 7 bases, and the junction held 10 bases outside the gene matches. The DNA of the CDR3 is TGCGCCAGTCAAGAGACAGGGGACAGTGAAGCTTTCTTT. This encodes CASQETGDSEAFF.

This clonotype was seen ten or more times. The germline gene is not matched at one end of the junction; a read error may be the cause. This chain links TRBV5-1 with TRBJ2-3; 11 nucleotides align to TRBD2. In germline, CDR1 is SGHRS, CDR2 YFSETQ. The CDR3 extends over 14 amino acids. CDR3 protein: CASSLAGGTDTQYF. CDR3 nucleotides: TGTGCCAGCAGCTTAGCGGGGGGGACGGATACGCAGTATTTT.

The gene calls are TRBV7-2 and TRBJ2-7, with no clear D. Trimming pared 6 bases from V and 5 bases from J, leaving 14 bases between. Germline V gene sequence: CDR1 SGHTA, CDR2 FQGNSA. The CDR3 has 13 residues. CDR3 sequence reads: CASSPLGFNEQYF. CDR3 sequence (DNA): TGTGCCAGCAGTCCTCTAGGCTTCAACGAGCAGTACTTC.

V gene TRBV11-2 combines with J gene TRBJ1-3, with TRBD1 matching 10 bases. CDR3 length: 16 amino acids. After removal of 8 bases from V and 4 bases from J, the junction contained 11 bases not matched to a gene. Germline loops: CDR1 SGHAT, CDR2 FQNNGV. The CDR3 DNA reads as TGTGCCAGCGTAAAATCCGGGACAGGGGACGGAAACACCATATATTTT. Its protein product is CASVKSGTGDGNTIYF.

The V gene is TRBV20-1, the J gene TRBJ2-3; D is uncertain. There are 14 residues in the CDR3. CDR1 and CDR2 from the germline V gene are DFQATT and SNEGSKA (reference sequence). The V and J ends lost 6 bases and 0 bases respectively, with 13 bases between them. CDR3 sequence reads: CSATRGPSTDTQYF. CDR3 nucleotide sequence: TGCAGTGCGACGCGCGGCCCTAGCACAGATACGCAGTATTTT.

Only a few counts were recorded for this clonotype. CDR3: CASSIQGAFEAFF. CDR3 coding DNA: TGTGCCAGTAGTATACAGGGGGCCTTCGAAGCTTTCTTT. The chain recombines TRBV19 with TRBJ1-1; 8 nucleotides align to TRBD1. The length of the CDR3 is 13 residues. The J segment lost 8 bases and the V segment lost 2 bases, leaving 4 bases of the junction unmatched. Germline loops: CDR1 LNHDA, CDR2 SQIVND (reference sequence). Together with reference TRBV19 and TRBJ1-1, the CDR3 gives the full variable domain: DGGITQSPKYLFRKEGQNVTLSCEQNLNHDAMYWYRQDPGQGLRLIYYSQIVNDFQKGDIAEGYSVSREKKESFPLTVTSAQKNPTAFYLCASSIQGAFEAFFGQGTRLTVV.

The chain carries TRBV6-6 and TRBJ1-1, with TRBD1 as a possible D gene (6 bases). The CDR3 is made up of 16 amino acids. V was pared by 5 bases and J by 0 bases, with 16 bases between. CDR1 and CDR2 from the germline V gene are MNHNY and SVGAGI (reference sequence). CDR3 DNA sequence: TGTGCCAGCAGTCCCCGGGGGGGGCGCGTGAACACTGAAGCTTTCTTT. It specifies CASSPRGGRVNTEAFF.

The chain carries TRBV20-1 and TRBJ2-1, with 10 bases aligning to TRBD2. The germline gives CDR1 DFQATT, CDR2 SNEGSKA (reference sequence). V shed 5 bases and J 5 bases; nucleotides not matched to a gene: 9. CDR3 length: 15 amino acids. This CDR3 reads CSAFSEREGNNEQFF. Here the CDR3 DNA reads TGCAGTGCTTTTTCAGAGCGGGAGGGGAACAATGAGCAGTTCTTC.

The table lists this clonotype with a few counts. The chain has TRBV4-2 and TRBJ2-1; D is unresolved. This CDR3 contains 12 residues. V dropped 4 bases and J dropped 9 bases, with 10 bases sitting between them. The germline gives CDR1 LGHNA, CDR2 YNFKEQ. This CDR3 reads CASSPLSGEQFF. The DNA for the CDR3 is TGTGCCAGCAGCCCCCTTTCGGGTGAGCAGTTCTTC.

This clonotype showed up just a few times. The rearrangement uses TRBV7-9 and TRBJ1-1; the D is unclear. Per germline, CDR1 SEHNR and CDR2 FQNEAQ (reference sequence). The CDR3 covers 14 residues. The V and J ends lost 0 bases and 0 bases respectively, with 5 bases between them. CDR3 bases: TGTGCCAGCAGCTTAGCGGCGATGAACACTGAAGCTTTCTTT. Protein sequence: CASSLAAMNTEAFF.

This clonotype was detected a few times. The rearrangement links TRBV4-3 to TRBJ2-1; TRBD2 agrees at 13 bases. The germline CDR1 and CDR2 sequences are LGHNA and YSLEER. CDR3 length: 16 residues. V dropped 4 bases and J dropped 4; count of bases not matched to a gene: 4. CDR3 region: CASSLGLAGEYNEQFF. The CDR3 DNA sequence: TGCGCCAGCAGCCTTGGACTAGCGGGAGAGTACAATGAGCAGTTCTTC.

This rearrangement joins TRBV12-3 or TRBV12-4 to TRBJ1-1; 7 nucleotides align to TRBD1. The CDR3 has 16 residues. With 3 bases clipped from V and 1 base from J, the junction kept 8 bases outside the gene matches. CDR3: CASSLPQGQKNTEAFF. The DNA for the CDR3 is TGTGCCAGCAGTTTGCCCCAGGGACAGAAGAACACTGAAGCTTTCTTT.

Here the CDR3 reads CSAKVMGRFNQPQHF. DNA of the CDR3: TGCAGTGCTAAGGTTATGGGACGGTTCAATCAGCCCCAGCATTTT. The rearrangement joins TRBV20-1 to TRBJ1-5; tentatively, D is TRBD1 (5 bases). The V end lost 4 bases, the J end lost 3 bases, and 16 bases lay between the germline ends. This CDR3 contains 15 residues. CDR1 is DFQATT, CDR2 SNEGSKA, per germline (reference sequence).

The sample holds many counts of this clonotype. The chain recombines TRBV4-1 with TRBJ2-3; 9 bases match TRBD1. V shed 2 bases, J shed 3 bases, and the junction held 6 bases outside the gene matches. Germline loops: CDR1 MGHRA, CDR2 YSYEKL. The CDR3 is 16 residues long. The CDR3: CASSQLTGGVTDTQYF. Here the CDR3 DNA reads TGCGCCAGCAGCCAATTGACAGGGGGAGTAACAGATACGCAGTATTTT.

A few counts support this clonotype. This chain joins TRBV9 and TRBJ1-6; 8 nucleotides line up with TRBD1. The CDR3 has 16 amino acids. The V gene's germline CDR1 is SGDLS and CDR2 YYNGEE. J lost 6 bases, V lost 4 bases, and 9 bases had no gene match. The CDR3, as DNA: TGTGCCAGCAGCCCAAGGACAGGGCAGGGTAATTCACCCCTCCACTTT. It is translated as CASSPRTGQGNSPLHF. The full variable domain, completed using reference TRBV9 and TRBJ1-6, is DSGVTQTPKHLITATGQRVTLRCSPRSGDLSVYWYQQSLDQGLQFLIQYYNGEERAKGNILERFSAQQFPDLHSELNLSSLELGDSALYFCASSPRTGQGNSPLHFGNGTRLTVT.

The chain joins TRBV5-1 to TRBJ2-1; D not resolved. This CDR3 is 13 amino acids long. Trimming took off 4 bases at V and 9 bases at J, with 14 bases between the two ends. CDR1 SGHRS and CDR2 YFSETQ come from the germline V gene. CDR3 coding DNA: TGCGCCAGCAGCCCCGCTACGAGTGCTGAGCAGTTCTTC. Translating gives CASSPATSAEQFF. Drawing the rest from reference TRBV5-1 and TRBJ2-1, the complete variable domain is KAGVTQTPRYLIKTRGQQVTLSCSPISGHRSVSWYQQTPGQGLQFLFEYFSETQRNKGNFPGRFSGRQFSNSRSEMNVSTLELGDSALYLCASSPATSAEQFFGPGTRLTVL.

This clonotype turned up a few times. The CDR3 DNA reads as TGCGCCAGCAGCCCCGGGGGGACAGGCACAGATACGCAGTATTTT. It is translated as CASSPGGTGTDTQYF. The chain has TRBV5-1 and TRBJ2-3; D possibly matches TRBD1 or TRBD2 (7 bases each). Germline lookup yields CDR1 SGHRS and CDR2 YFSETQ. The CDR3 covers 15 residues. The V end lost 4 bases, the J end lost 1 base, and 13 bases lay between the germline ends. The complete variable domain, with remaining parts taken from reference TRBV5-1 and TRBJ2-3, reads KAGVTQTPRYLIKTRGQQVTLSCSPISGHRSVSWYQQTPGQGLQFLFEYFSETQRNKGNFPGRFSGRQFSNSRSEMNVSTLELGDSALYLCASSPGGTGTDTQYFGPGTRLTVL.

The genes are TRBV19 and TRBJ2-7; a weak D match, TRBD2 (7 bases). Germline V gene data show CDR1 as LNHDA and CDR2 as SQIVND (reference sequence). Trimming pared 10 bases from V and 4 bases from J, leaving 14 bases between. The CDR3 spans 12 residues. The chain's CDR3 is CATRGRTYEQYF. CDR3 DNA: TGTGCCACGCGGGGGCGCACATACGAGCAGTACTTC.

This chain links TRBV5-5 with TRBJ2-3; tentatively, D is TRBD2 (5 bases). V lost 0 bases, J lost 1 base, and 12 bases lay in between. Germline CDR1 reads SGHKS; CDR2 reads YYEKEE (reference sequence). The CDR3 length is 16 residues. The DNA of the CDR3 is TGTGCCAGCAGCTTGGCGCCCCTAGCCCGCACAGATACGCAGTATTTT. It encodes CASSLAPLARTDTQYF.

This sequence joins TRBV7-9 and TRBJ2-1, with 12 bases identical to TRBD2. The V gene's germline CDR1 is SEHNR and CDR2 FQNEAQ (reference sequence). V shed 5 bases, J shed 6 bases, and the junction held 8 bases outside the gene matches. This CDR3 is 16 amino acids long. The CDR3 DNA sequence: TGTGCCAGCAGCCCCCTGACTAGCGGGAGTGGCAATGAGCAGTTCTTC. Its protein is CASSPLTSGSGNEQFF.

The sample holds a few counts of this clonotype. The V call is TRBV5-1, the J call TRBJ1-1; 10 bases map to TRBD1. V was pared by 5 bases and J by 2 bases, with 6 bases of the junction left unmatched. The germline V gene encodes CDR1 SGHRS and CDR2 YFSETQ. The CDR3 covers 15 residues. The CDR3 loop reads CASSPGTGVNTEAFF. CDR3 DNA: TGCGCCAGCAGTCCCGGGACAGGGGTAAACACTGAAGCTTTCTTT.

This clonotype was counted a few times. The genes are TRBV18 and TRBJ1-1; tentative D call: TRBD1 (6 bases). The CDR3 has 14 amino acids. Trimming shortened V by 4 bases and J by 3 bases, and 12 bases separated the two germline ends. Germline V gives CDR1 KGHSH, CDR2 LQKENI. The CDR3 is CASSLRGLDTEAFF. The CDR3 DNA sequence: TGTGCCAGCTCACTCCGGGGGCTCGACACTGAAGCTTTCTTT.

This clonotype was counted only a few times. This chain uses TRBV24-1 with TRBJ2-6, with D perhaps matching TRBD1 or TRBD2 (7 bases each). Looked up from germline, CDR1 is KGHDR and CDR2 is SFDVKD. V gave up 9 bases and J gave up 2 bases, with 13 bases separating them. The CDR3 runs 15 residues. CDR3 in amino acids: CATSGGAAGANVLTF. Here the CDR3 DNA reads TGTGCCACCTCAGGGGGGGCCGCTGGGGCCAACGTCCTGACTTTC.

The genes are TRBV29-1 and TRBJ2-7, with TRBD1 matching 8 bases. J lost 1 base, V lost 1 base, and 6 bases had no gene match. Per the germline V gene, CDR1 is SQVTM and CDR2 is ANQGSEA. This CDR3 is built from 15 residues. The CDR3 nucleotides are TGCAGCGTTGAAGGACCAGGGGGCAGTTCCTACGAGCAGTACTTC. As protein: CSVEGPGGSSYEQYF.

The rearrangement uses TRBV6-5 and TRBJ2-5; TRBD1 matches at 7 bases. With V trimmed by 0 bases and J by 1 base, 8 bases remained unmatched. CDR3 length: 17 amino acids. In germline, CDR1 is MNHEY, CDR2 SVGAGI. The CDR3 region has the DNA TGTGCCAGCAGTTACTCGAAACGGACAGGAGCCCAAGAGACCCAGTACTTC. The encoded protein is CASSYSKRTGAQETQYF.

V and J are TRBV24-1 and TRBJ1-5, with 8 bases that match TRBD1. After removal of 5 bases from V and 7 bases from J, the junction contained 12 bases not matched to a gene. The CDR3 is made up of 16 amino acids. Germline V gene sequence: CDR1 KGHDR, CDR2 SFDVKD. CDR3: CATSASGQGKEQPQHF. The CDR3 bases are TGTGCCACCAGTGCTAGCGGACAGGGTAAGGAACAGCCCCAGCATTTT.

The J gene is TRBJ2-3, the V gene TRBV29-1; TRBD2 agrees at 8 bases. Germline trimming cut 0 bases from V and 6 bases from J; bases unmatched to any gene: 8. This CDR3 has 15 residues. CDR1 SQVTM and CDR2 ANQGSEA come from the germline V gene. The CDR3 here is CSVEDRAGGVDTQYF. The CDR3 DNA is TGCAGCGTTGAAGATAGGGCGGGAGGCGTTGATACGCAGTATTTT.